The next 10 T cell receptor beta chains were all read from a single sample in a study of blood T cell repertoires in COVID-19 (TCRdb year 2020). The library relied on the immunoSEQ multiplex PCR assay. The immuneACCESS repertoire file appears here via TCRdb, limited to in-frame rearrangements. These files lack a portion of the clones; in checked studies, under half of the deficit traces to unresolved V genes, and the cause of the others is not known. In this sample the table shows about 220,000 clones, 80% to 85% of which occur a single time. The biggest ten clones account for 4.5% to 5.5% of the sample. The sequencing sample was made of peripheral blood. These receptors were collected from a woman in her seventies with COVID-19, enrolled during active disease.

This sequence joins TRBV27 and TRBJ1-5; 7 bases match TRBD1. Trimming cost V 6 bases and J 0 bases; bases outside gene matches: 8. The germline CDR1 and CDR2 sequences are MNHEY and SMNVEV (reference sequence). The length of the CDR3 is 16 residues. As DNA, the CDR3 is TGTGCCAGCAGACGAGGGGGCGGGGATAGCAATCAGCCCCAGCATTTT. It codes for CASRRGGGDSNQPQHF.

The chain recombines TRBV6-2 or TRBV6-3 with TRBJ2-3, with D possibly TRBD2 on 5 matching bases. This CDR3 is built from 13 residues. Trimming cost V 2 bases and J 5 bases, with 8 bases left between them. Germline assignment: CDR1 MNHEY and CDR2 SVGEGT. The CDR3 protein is CASSYEAGDTQYF. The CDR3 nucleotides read TGTGCCAGCAGTTACGAGGCGGGAGATACGCAGTATTTT.

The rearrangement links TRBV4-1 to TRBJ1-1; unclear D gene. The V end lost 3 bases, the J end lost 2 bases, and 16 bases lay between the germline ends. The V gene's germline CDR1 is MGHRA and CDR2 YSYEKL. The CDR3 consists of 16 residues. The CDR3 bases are TGCGCCAGCAGCCACCACCGATCGAACATTAACACTGAAGCTTTCTTT. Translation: CASSHHRSNINTEAFF.

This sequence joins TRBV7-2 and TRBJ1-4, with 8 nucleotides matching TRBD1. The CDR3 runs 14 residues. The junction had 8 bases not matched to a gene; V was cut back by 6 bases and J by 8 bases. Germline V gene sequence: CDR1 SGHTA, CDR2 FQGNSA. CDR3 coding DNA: TGTGCCAGCAGTGTACAGGGGGGGGTGGAAAAACTGTTTTTT. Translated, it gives CASSVQGGVEKLFF.

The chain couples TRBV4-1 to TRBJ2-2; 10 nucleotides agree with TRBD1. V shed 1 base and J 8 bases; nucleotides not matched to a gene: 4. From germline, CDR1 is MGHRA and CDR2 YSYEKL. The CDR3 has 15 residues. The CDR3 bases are TGCGCCAGCAGCCAAGTGACAGGGGGCGGAGGGGAGCTGTTTTTT. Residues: CASSQVTGGGGELFF.

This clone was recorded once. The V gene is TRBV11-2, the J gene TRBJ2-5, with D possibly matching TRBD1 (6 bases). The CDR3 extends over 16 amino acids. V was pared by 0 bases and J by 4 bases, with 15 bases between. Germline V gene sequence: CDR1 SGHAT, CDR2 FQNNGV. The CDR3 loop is CASSLDRRLGAETQYF. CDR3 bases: TGTGCCAGCAGCTTAGACCGGAGGTTGGGGGCAGAGACCCAGTACTTC.

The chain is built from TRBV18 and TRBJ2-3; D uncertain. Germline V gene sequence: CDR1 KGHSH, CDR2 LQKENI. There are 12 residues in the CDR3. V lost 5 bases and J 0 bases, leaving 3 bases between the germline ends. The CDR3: CASSTSTDTQYF. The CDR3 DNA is TGTGCCAGCTCAACTAGCACAGATACGCAGTATTTT.

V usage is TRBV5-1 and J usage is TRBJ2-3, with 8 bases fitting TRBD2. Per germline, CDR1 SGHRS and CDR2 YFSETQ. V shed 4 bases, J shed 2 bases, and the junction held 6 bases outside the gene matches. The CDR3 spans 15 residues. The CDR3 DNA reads TGCGCCAGCAGCCGGGAGGGGAAAATCACAGATACGCAGTATTTT. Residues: CASSREGKITDTQYF.

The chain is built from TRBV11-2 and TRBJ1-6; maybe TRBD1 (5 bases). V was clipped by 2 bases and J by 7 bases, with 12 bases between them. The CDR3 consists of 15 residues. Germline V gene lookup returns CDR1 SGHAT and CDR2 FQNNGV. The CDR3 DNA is TGTGCCAGCAGCTTAAAGGCAGGGCGAAATTCACCCCTCCACTTT. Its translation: CASSLKAGRNSPLHF.

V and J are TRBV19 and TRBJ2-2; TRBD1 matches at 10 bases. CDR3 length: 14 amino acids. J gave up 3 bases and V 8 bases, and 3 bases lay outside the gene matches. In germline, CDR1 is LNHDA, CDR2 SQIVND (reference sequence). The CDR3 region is CASGTGADTGELFF. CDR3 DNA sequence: TGTGCCAGTGGGACAGGGGCAGACACCGGGGAGCTGTTTTTT.